This TCR beta chain is from a study of response to subunit inactivated influenza vaccine. General study points: It was suggested by the authors that few new T cells are recruited by each seasonal influenza vaccination.

TCRdb passed the RT-PCR reads through MiXCR, listing each CDR3 protein once. The sample includes around 570,000 distinct CDR3 sequences, about 10% of them seen just once. At least ten counts were recorded for this clonotype. No antigen is known for it. The sample also formed part of further work on T cells expressing NK-cell markers. That study adds: 5'RACE template switching built TCR beta cDNA with unique molecular identifiers. Sorted CD3+CD56-NKG2C+, CD3+CD56+NKG2C+ and CD3+CD56+NKG2C- T cells supplied the TCR beta repertoires. There were four donors in whom these clonotypes also led the CD3+CD56-NKG2C+ fraction.

This clonotype originated in a man between 50 and 59 years old who received an inactivated influenza vaccine. The sample in question was PBMCs from blood, obtained on the day of vaccination.

The chain's CDR3 is CASSLSGGRRTDTQYF. The CDR3 nucleotides are TGTGCCAGCAGCCTGTCGGGGGGTAGGCGCACAGATACGCAGTATTTT. The chain has TRBV12-3 or TRBV12-4 and TRBJ2-3, with 7 bases aligning to TRBD2. V lost 6 bases to trimming and J lost 1 base; unmatched junction nucleotides: 10. The CDR3 covers 16 residues.